This TCR beta chain was recorded in a study of blood T cell repertoires in COVID-19. Study-wide context: Donors in the United States, Italy and Spain gave samples during acute or convalescent COVID-19. Sources were T cells, B-cell-depleted T cells, or PBMCs; the material itself was cDNA or gDNA.

From germline, CDR1 is KGHDR and CDR2 SFDVKD. This CDR3 is 14 amino acids long. Trimming stripped 9 bases from V and 4 bases from J, with 15 bases between. Original processing notes: Nucleated cell counts were estimated from reference gene primer amplification. Method: immunoSEQ multiplex PCR; TCRdb's copy keeps in-frame clones and lacks some. From that table come the V and J calls and clone size; the DNA was used to work out D and trimming. The repertoire has some 12,000 clones, over 85% of them found once; the top ten carry about an eighth. The clonotype originates from a man between 70 and 80 years old with active COVID-19. The sample comprised peripheral blood. V usage is TRBV24-1 and J usage is TRBJ1-5; D is possibly TRBD1 (6 bases). CDR3 protein: CATANRVGNQPQHF. The DNA for the CDR3 is TGTGCCACCGCGAACAGGGTGGGGAATCAGCCCCAGCATTTT.